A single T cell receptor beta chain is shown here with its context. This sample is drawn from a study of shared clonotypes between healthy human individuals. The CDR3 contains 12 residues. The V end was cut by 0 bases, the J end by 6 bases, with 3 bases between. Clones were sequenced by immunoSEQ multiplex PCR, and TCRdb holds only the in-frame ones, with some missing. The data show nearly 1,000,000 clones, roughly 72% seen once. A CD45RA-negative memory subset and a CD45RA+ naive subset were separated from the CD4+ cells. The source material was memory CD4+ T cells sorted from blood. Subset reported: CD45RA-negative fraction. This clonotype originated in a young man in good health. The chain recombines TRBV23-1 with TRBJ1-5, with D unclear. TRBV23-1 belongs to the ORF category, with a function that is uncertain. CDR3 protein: CASSQSCQPQHF. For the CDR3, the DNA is TGCGCCAGCAGTCAATCATGTCAGCCCCAGCATTTT.